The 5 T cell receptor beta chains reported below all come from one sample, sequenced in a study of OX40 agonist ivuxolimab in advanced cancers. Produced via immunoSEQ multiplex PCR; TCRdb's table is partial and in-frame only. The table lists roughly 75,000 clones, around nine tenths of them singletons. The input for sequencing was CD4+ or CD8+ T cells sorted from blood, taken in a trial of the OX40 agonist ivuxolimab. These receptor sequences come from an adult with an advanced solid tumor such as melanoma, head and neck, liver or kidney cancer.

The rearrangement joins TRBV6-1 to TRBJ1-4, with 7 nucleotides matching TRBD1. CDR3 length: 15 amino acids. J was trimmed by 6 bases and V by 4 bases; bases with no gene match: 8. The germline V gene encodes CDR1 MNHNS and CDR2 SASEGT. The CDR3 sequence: CASSVLTGYYEKLFF. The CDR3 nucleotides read TGTGCCAGCAGTGTCCTGACAGGGTATTATGAAAAACTGTTTTTT.

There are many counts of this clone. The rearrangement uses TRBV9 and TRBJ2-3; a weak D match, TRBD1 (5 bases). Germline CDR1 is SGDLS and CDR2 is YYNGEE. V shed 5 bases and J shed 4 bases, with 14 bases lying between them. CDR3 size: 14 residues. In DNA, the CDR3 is TGTGCCAGCAGTCTTAGTGTAGGGGCAGATACGCAGTATTTT. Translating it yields CASSLSVGADTQYF.

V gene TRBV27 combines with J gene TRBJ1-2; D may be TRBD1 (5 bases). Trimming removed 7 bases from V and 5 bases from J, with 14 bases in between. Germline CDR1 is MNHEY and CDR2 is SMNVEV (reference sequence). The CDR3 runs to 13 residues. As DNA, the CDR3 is TGTGCCAGCAAGGACATTGCTGGGTATGGCTACACCTTC. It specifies CASKDIAGYGYTF.

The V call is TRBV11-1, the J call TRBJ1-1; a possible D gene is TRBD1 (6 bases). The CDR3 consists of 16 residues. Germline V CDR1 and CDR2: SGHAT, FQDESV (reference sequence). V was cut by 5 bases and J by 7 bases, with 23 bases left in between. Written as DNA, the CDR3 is TGTGCCAGCAGCCAAGCGGTGGGGGGCGCGATCGGTGAAGCTTTCTTT. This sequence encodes CASSQAVGGAIGEAFF.

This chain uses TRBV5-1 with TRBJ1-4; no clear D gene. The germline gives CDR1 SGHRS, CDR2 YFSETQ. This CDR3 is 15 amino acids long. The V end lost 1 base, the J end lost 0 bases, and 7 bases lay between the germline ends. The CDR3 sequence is CASSLMPATNEKLFF. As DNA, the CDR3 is TGCGCCAGCAGCTTGATGCCCGCAACTAATGAAAAACTGTTTTTT.